The 6 T cell receptor beta chains given below trace back to one sample, sequenced in a study of T cell responses to AZD1222 COVID-19 vaccine. Assay used: immunoSEQ multiplex PCR; TCRdb lists only in-frame clones, some missing. In the table there are about 170,000 clones, approximately 93% of which are singletons. The source was peripheral blood, collected on day 0 of AZD1222 vaccination. The receptors come from an adult in good health.

The gene calls are TRBV4-1 and TRBJ2-7; TRBD1 might be the D (5 bases). The V end lost 2 bases, the J end lost 12 bases, and 11 bases lay between the germline ends. Germline lookup yields CDR1 MGHRA and CDR2 YSYEKL. CDR3 size: 11 residues. The chain's CDR3 is CASSQQGYWYF. CDR3 DNA: TGCGCCAGCAGCCAACAGGGTTATTGGTACTTC.

The V call is TRBV12-3 or TRBV12-4, the J call TRBJ2-2; D unresolved. V lost 1 base and J 6 bases, leaving 6 bases between the germline ends. The CDR3 is 13 amino acids. The CDR3 region is CASSLGPPGELFF. In nucleotides, the CDR3 is TGTGCCAGCAGTTTAGGACCGCCCGGGGAGCTGTTTTTT.

The CDR3 DNA follows: TGTGCCAGCAGCGTAGGGTTGGCGGTGGAGCAGTTCTTC. Amino acids: CASSVGLAVEQFF. This chain links TRBV9 with TRBJ2-1; D unclear. The V end was cut by 0 bases, the J end by 10 bases, with 11 bases between. This CDR3 spans 13 amino acids. CDR1 is SGDLS and CDR2 is YYNGEE in the germline V gene.

V gene TRBV14 combines with J gene TRBJ2-3; 10 bases are shared with TRBD2. CDR1 and CDR2 (germline): SGHDN, FVKESK. The ends lost 2 bases at V and 2 bases at J; junction bases unmatched: 10. The CDR3 consists of 18 residues. The CDR3 here is CASSQSSLAGAHTDTQYF. The CDR3 DNA reads as TGTGCCAGCAGCCAATCCTCCCTAGCGGGGGCCCACACAGATACGCAGTATTTT.

This rearrangement joins TRBV10-3 to TRBJ2-3; TRBD1 is a possible D gene (5 bases). Trimming took off 3 bases at V and 3 bases at J, with 13 bases between the two ends. The CDR3 loop spans 15 amino acids. From germline, CDR1 is ENHRY and CDR2 SYGVKD. The CDR3 coding sequence is TGTGCCATCAGTGACCCCAGGGTTAGGACAGATACGCAGTATTTT. Amino acids: CAISDPRVRTDTQYF.

V and J are TRBV28 and TRBJ1-5; maybe TRBD1 (6 bases). The CDR3 is made up of 15 amino acids. Trimming stripped 5 bases from V and 0 bases from J, with 11 bases between. The germline V gene has CDR1 MDHEN and CDR2 SYDVKM. CDR3 sequence (DNA): TGTGCCAGCAGTCGCCTGGGGGCTAGCAATCAGCCCCAGCATTTT. It codes for CASSRLGASNQPQHF.